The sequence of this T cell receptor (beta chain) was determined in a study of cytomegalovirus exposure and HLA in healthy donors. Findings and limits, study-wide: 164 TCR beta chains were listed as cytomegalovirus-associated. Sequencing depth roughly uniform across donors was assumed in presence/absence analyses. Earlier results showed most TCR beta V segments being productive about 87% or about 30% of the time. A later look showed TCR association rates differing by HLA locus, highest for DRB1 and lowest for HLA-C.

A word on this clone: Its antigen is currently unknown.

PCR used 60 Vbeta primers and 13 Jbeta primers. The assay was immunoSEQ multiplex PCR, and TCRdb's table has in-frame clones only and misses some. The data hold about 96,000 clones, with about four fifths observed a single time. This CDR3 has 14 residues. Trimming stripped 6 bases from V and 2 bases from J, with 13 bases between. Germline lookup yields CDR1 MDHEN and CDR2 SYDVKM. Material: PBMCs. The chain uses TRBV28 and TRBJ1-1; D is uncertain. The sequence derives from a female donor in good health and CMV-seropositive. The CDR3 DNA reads TGTGCCAGCAGCCCCGCACAATTCAACACTGAAGCTTTCTTT. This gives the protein CASSPAQFNTEAFF.